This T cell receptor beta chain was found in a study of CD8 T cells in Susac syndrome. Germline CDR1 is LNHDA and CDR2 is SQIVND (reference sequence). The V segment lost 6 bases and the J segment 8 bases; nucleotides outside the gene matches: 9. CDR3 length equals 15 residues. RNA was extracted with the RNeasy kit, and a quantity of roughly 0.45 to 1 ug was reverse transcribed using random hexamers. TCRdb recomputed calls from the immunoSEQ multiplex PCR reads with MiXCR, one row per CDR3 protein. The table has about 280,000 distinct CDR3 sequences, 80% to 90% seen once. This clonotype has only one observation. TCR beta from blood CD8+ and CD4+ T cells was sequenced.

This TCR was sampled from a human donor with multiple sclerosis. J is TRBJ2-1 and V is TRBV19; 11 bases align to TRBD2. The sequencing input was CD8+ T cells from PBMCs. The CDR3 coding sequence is TGTGCCAGTAGCTCAAGACTAGCGGGGCTTTATGAGCAGTTCTTC. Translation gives CASSSRLAGLYEQFF.